The 24 T cell receptor beta chains presented below share a single source sample, sequenced in a study of OX40 agonist ivuxolimab in advanced cancers. Library preparation used the immunoSEQ multiplex PCR assay. TCRdb provides this immuneACCESS table in a form limited to in-frame rearrangements. Some clones are lacking; in checked studies, under half of them reflect an unresolved V gene, and why the rest are absent is not known. The sample has approximately 61,000 clones on record, approximately 80% of them singletons. The ten largest account for 1.9% of the sample. This specimen consisted of CD4+ or CD8+ T cells sorted from blood, obtained in a trial of the OX40 agonist ivuxolimab. These receptors all stem from an adult with an advanced solid tumor such as melanoma, head and neck, liver or kidney cancer.

This clone was found a few times. The rearrangement joins TRBV18 to TRBJ1-2; TRBD1 aligns across 10 bases. The CDR3 is 14 residues long. Germline V lookup: CDR1 KGHSH, CDR2 LQKENI. Unmatched junction bases numbered 6, after V lost 6 bases and J lost 5 bases. The CDR3 DNA sequence: TGTGCCAGCTCTCCAGGGGACAGGGGTTATGGCTACACCTTC. This gives the protein CASSPGDRGYGYTF.

V is TRBV7-9 and J is TRBJ2-5; tentative D call: TRBD2 (5 bases). The CDR3 spans 15 residues. Trimming took off 1 base at V and 5 bases at J, with 14 bases between the two ends. CDR1 is SEHNR, CDR2 FQNEAQ, per germline (reference sequence). CDR3 loop: CASSLGWTGSETQYF. DNA of the CDR3: TGTGCCAGCAGCTTAGGGTGGACGGGATCGGAGACCCAGTACTTC.

The chain is built from TRBV5-4 and TRBJ2-3; TRBD2 matches at 15 bases. The CDR3 length is 19 residues. Germline CDR1 is SGHNT and CDR2 is YYREEE (reference sequence). V was pared by 3 bases and J by 2 bases, with 10 bases of the junction left unmatched. The CDR3 reads CASSSGLAGGGGSTDTQYF. The CDR3 coding sequence is TGTGCCAGCAGCTCGGGACTAGCGGGAGGAGGAGGATCCACAGATACGCAGTATTTT.

The chain links TRBV11-3 to TRBJ1-1, with D tentatively TRBD1 (5 bases). With 4 bases removed from V and 2 bases from J, the gap between germline ends came to 8 bases. The CDR3 spans 13 residues. In germline, CDR1 is SGHNT, CDR2 YENEEA. Here the CDR3 DNA reads TGTGCCAGCAGCTCCGACAGTAACACTGAAGCTTTCTTT. This encodes CASSSDSNTEAFF.

J is TRBJ1-1 and V is TRBV7-2; TRBD1 aligns across 8 bases. V dropped 5 bases and J dropped 1; count of bases not matched to a gene: 3. This CDR3 has 14 residues. Per germline, CDR1 SGHTA and CDR2 FQGNSA. DNA for the CDR3: TGTGCCAGCAGCCGGGGACAGGCGAACACTGAAGCTTTCTTT. This encodes CASSRGQANTEAFF.

Remarks on this clone: At one boundary the junction diverges from the germline segment, which might be a read error. The chain couples TRBV11-2 to TRBJ1-2, with no clear D. Germline CDR1 and CDR2: SGHAT and FQNNGV. This CDR3 comprises 13 residues. The CDR3 DNA reads as TGTGCCAGCAGCTTAGATCGGGGTAACGGCTACGCCTTC. Translated, it gives CASSLDRGNGYAF.

This clone was counted once. The gene calls are TRBV5-1 and TRBJ1-2, with TRBD1 identical over 10 bases. This CDR3 comprises 15 residues. Germline CDR1 reads SGHRS; CDR2 reads YFSETQ. Trimming cost V 0 bases and J 8 bases; bases outside gene matches: 7. The CDR3 DNA reads as TGCGCCAGCAGCTTGGGGACAGGGGGTAACGGCGGCTACACCTTC. It yields the protein CASSLGTGGNGGYTF.

The J gene is TRBJ2-3, the V gene TRBV11-3; D remains ambiguous. The CDR3 sequence is 15 residues long. CDR1 is SGHNT, CDR2 YENEEA, per germline. V dropped 1 base and J dropped 0 bases, with 8 bases sitting between them. The CDR3 region has the DNA TGTGCCAGCAGCTTAGGACAAACCAGCACAGATACGCAGTATTTT. Protein: CASSLGQTSTDTQYF.

This clone was seen a single time. V and J are TRBV29-1 and TRBJ1-1, with TRBD1 matching over 7 bases. CDR1 is SQVTM and CDR2 is ANQGSEA in the germline V gene. The V and J ends lost 8 bases and 1 base, in that order; junction bases with no gene match: 7. CDR3 size: 13 residues. DNA of the CDR3: TGCAGCTATATAGGACAGGCGAACACTGAAGCTTTCTTT. This translates into CSYIGQANTEAFF.

This clone has only a few counts. This chain uses TRBV5-6 with TRBJ2-7, with 12 bases lining up with TRBD2. With V trimmed by 3 bases and J by 6 bases, 13 bases remained unmatched. The V gene's germline CDR1 is SGHDT and CDR2 YYEEEE. This CDR3 is 17 amino acids long. CDR3 loop: CASSSSPGLAGEGEQYV. CDR3 nucleotides: TGTGCCAGCAGCTCTTCTCCGGGACTAGCGGGCGAAGGCGAGCAGTACGTC.

This clone was recorded only once. The chain uses TRBV7-3 and TRBJ2-7; 9 positions match TRBD2. Germline CDR1 and CDR2: SGHTA and FQGTGA. V lost 0 bases, J lost 6 bases, and 0 bases stayed unmatched. The CDR3 is 13 amino acids. The CDR3 sequence is CASSLTSGSEQYV. CDR3 coding DNA: TGTGCCAGCAGCTTAACTAGCGGGAGCGAGCAGTACGTC.

The chain employs TRBV7-6 and TRBJ2-3; TRBD1 might be the D (6 bases). In germline, CDR1 is SGHVS, CDR2 FNYEAQ. Trimming left V 5 bases short and J 5 bases short, with 17 bases between. The CDR3 loop spans 15 amino acids. The CDR3 sequence: CASSLTGPPGDTQYF. CDR3 in DNA: TGTGCCAGCAGCCTGACAGGCCCCCCAGGAGATACGCAGTATTTT.

J is TRBJ1-5 and V is TRBV27, with a possible D match to TRBD1 (5 bases). The CDR3 consists of 14 residues. Per germline, CDR1 MNHEY and CDR2 SMNVEV (reference sequence). The V end lost 8 bases, the J end lost 7 bases, and 18 bases lay between the germline ends. The CDR3 DNA is TGTGCCAGCTGCCCCCCCCAGGGCGGCCAGCCCCAGCATTTT. It encodes CASCPPQGGQPQHF.

In its sample, this clone was seen a few times. The chain links TRBV6-5 to TRBJ1-1; D is unclear. The CDR3 loop spans 14 amino acids. V gave up 0 bases and J gave up 4 bases, with 9 bases separating them. Germline V CDR1 and CDR2: MNHEY, SVGAGI. The CDR3 loop is CASSYSSKVTEAFF. CDR3 nucleotide sequence: TGTGCCAGCAGTTACTCGTCAAAGGTCACTGAAGCTTTCTTT.

Remarks on this clone: At one of its ends the junction is not consistent with the germline gene, which may arise from a read error. V gene TRBV2 combines with J gene TRBJ1-2, with D maybe TRBD1 (5 bases). This CDR3 is 12 amino acids long. Germline V gives CDR1 SNHLY, CDR2 FYNNEI. In nucleotides, the CDR3 is TGTGCCAGCAGGGGGGAGAACTGTGGCTACACCTTC. This codes for CASRGENCGYTF. The variable domain in full, completed from reference TRBV2 and TRBJ1-2, reads EPEVTQTPSHQVTQMGQEVILRCVPISNHLYFYWYRQILGQKVEFLVSFYNNEISEKSEIFDDQFSVERPDGSNFTLKIRSTKLEDSAMYFCASRGENCGYTFGSGTRLTVV.

The V and J genes are TRBV5-4 and TRBJ2-2; 8 bases fit TRBD2. Germline lookup yields CDR1 SGHNT and CDR2 YYREEE (reference sequence). This CDR3 is 15 amino acids long. J gave up 7 bases and V 2 bases, and 7 bases lay outside the gene matches. CDR3 coding DNA: TGTGCCAGCAGCTTAGAGCGGGAGCCTGGCGGGGAGCTGTTTTTT. Translating gives CASSLEREPGGELFF.

V gene TRBV6-4 combines with J gene TRBJ2-3; D unclear. Trimming pared 7 bases from V and 1 base from J, leaving 12 bases between. The germline V gene has CDR1 MRHNA and CDR2 SNTAGT. This CDR3 has 14 amino acids. The CDR3 is CASKRSARTDTQYF. The CDR3 DNA reads TGTGCCAGCAAACGGTCAGCCCGCACAGATACGCAGTATTTT.

The chain carries TRBV25-1 and TRBJ1-1; D might be TRBD1 (6 bases). In germline, CDR1 is MGHDK, CDR2 SYGVNS. V was shortened by 8 bases and J by 0 bases, with 13 bases between the two germline ends. The CDR3 runs 14 residues. The CDR3 nucleotides read TGTGCCAGCCGCCAGACAGGTTTGAACACTGAAGCTTTCTTT. It codes for CASRQTGLNTEAFF. Full variable domain (missing parts from reference TRBV25-1 and TRBJ1-1): EADIYQTPRYLVIGTGKKITLECSQTMGHDKMYWYQQDPGMELHLIHYSYGVNSTEKGDLSSESTVSRIRTEHFPLTLESARPSHTSQYLCASRQTGLNTEAFFGQGTRLTVV.

The chain is built from TRBV18 and TRBJ2-5, with TRBD2 identical over 7 bases. The CDR3 runs to 13 residues. The germline V gene has CDR1 KGHSH and CDR2 LQKENI. After removal of 2 bases from V and 3 bases from J, the junction contained 0 bases not matched to a gene. CDR3 sequence reads: CASSPTSEETQYF. CDR3 bases: TGTGCCAGCTCACCAACTAGCGAAGAGACCCAGTACTTC.

This clone has a handful of counts. The rearrangement joins TRBV19 to TRBJ2-5, with 9 bases that match TRBD1. CDR3 length: 13 residues. Unmatched junction bases numbered 5, after V lost 9 bases and J lost 3 bases. Germline assignment: CDR1 LNHDA and CDR2 SQIVND (reference sequence). Here the CDR3 DNA reads TGTGCCAGCCGGTGGACAGGGGAAGAGACCCAGTACTTC. Residues: CASRWTGEETQYF.

The V and J genes are TRBV5-1 and TRBJ1-2, with 10 bases lining up with TRBD1. CDR1 is SGHRS and CDR2 is YFSETQ in the germline V gene. The CDR3 has 14 residues. Losses at the gene ends were 4 bases for V and 8 bases for J; bases not matched to a gene: 8. For the CDR3, the DNA is TGCGCCAGCAGCCCAGACAGGGGGCTGAGGGGCTACACCTTC. Amino acids: CASSPDRGLRGYTF.

The rearrangement uses TRBV18 and TRBJ2-1; TRBD2 is a possible D gene (5 bases). From germline, CDR1 is KGHSH and CDR2 LQKENI. V lost 3 bases and J 3 bases, leaving 12 bases between the germline ends. CDR3 length: 15 residues. For the CDR3, the DNA is TGTGCCAGCTCACCTCGCGGGTATGGCTACAATGAGCAGTTCTTC. It yields the protein CASSPRGYGYNEQFF.

This sequence joins TRBV4-1 and TRBJ1-2; D ambiguous. V gave up 3 bases and J gave up 1 base, with 12 bases separating them. Per germline, CDR1 MGHRA and CDR2 YSYEKL. The CDR3 extends over 15 amino acids. The DNA of the CDR3 is TGCGCCAGCAGCCAGTCCGTTGCCGATAACTATGGCTACACCTTC. Translated, it gives CASSQSVADNYGYTF.

This clone showed up just a few times. The chain joins TRBV4-1 to TRBJ1-4; D is perhaps TRBD1 (5 bases). Trimming cost V 4 bases and J 3 bases, with 15 bases left between them. Germline V lookup: CDR1 MGHRA, CDR2 YSYEKL. The CDR3 loop spans 16 amino acids. The CDR3 sequence is CASSPYLSGSNEKLFF. The CDR3 DNA reads as TGCGCCAGCAGCCCCTACCTGTCAGGGTCTAATGAAAAACTGTTTTTT.